Shown below are 11 T cell receptor beta chains from a single sample sequenced in a study of T cells in lung cancer brain metastases. TCRdb's copy holds only in-frame clones and misses some; the assay was immunoSEQ multiplex PCR. The data contain 5,000 to 7,000 clones, over 65% of them seen just once; the ten biggest clones take up over 5%. Sequencing was performed on tumor tissue from a brain metastasis. These receptors originate from a man aged 50-59 years with non-small cell lung cancer that had spread to the brain.

The chain couples TRBV7-2 to TRBJ2-5, with no clear D. Germline V gives CDR1 SGHTA, CDR2 FQGNSA. This CDR3 contains 12 residues. V was cut by 4 bases and J by 5 bases, with 8 bases left in between. Written as DNA, the CDR3 is TGTGCCAGCAGCTCCACCCAGGAGACCCAGTACTTC. Encoded protein: CASSSTQETQYF.

This chain uses TRBV9 with TRBJ1-2; 7 nucleotides match TRBD1. With 4 bases clipped from V and 7 bases from J, the junction kept 16 bases outside the gene matches. Germline lookup yields CDR1 SGDLS and CDR2 YYNGEE. The CDR3 is 16 residues long. The CDR3 sequence: CASSPSSYQGGRGYTF. The CDR3 region has the DNA TGTGCCAGCAGCCCAAGTTCCTACCAGGGGGGGCGTGGCTACACCTTC. The entire variable domain, with the rest obtained from reference TRBV9 and TRBJ1-2, is as follows: DSGVTQTPKHLITATGQRVTLRCSPRSGDLSVYWYQQSLDQGLQFLIQYYNGEERAKGNILERFSAQQFPDLHSELNLSSLELGDSALYFCASSPSSYQGGRGYTFGSGTRLTVV.

This clone appeared once. The chain links TRBV30 to TRBJ1-2; maybe TRBD1 (5 bases). Trimming pared 5 bases from V and 7 bases from J, leaving 14 bases between. Germline CDR1 is GTSNPN and CDR2 is SVGIG (reference sequence). The CDR3 contains 12 residues. The CDR3 here is CAWRKGRGGYTF. CDR3 sequence (DNA): TGTGCCTGGCGAAAGGGGAGGGGTGGCTACACCTTC.

The CDR3 loop reads CASSSPTSPYNSPLHF. CDR3 bases: TGTGCCAGCAGCTCCCCGACAAGCCCCTATAATTCACCCCTCCACTTT. The V gene is TRBV7-9, the J gene TRBJ1-6, with unresolved D. The CDR3 has 16 residues. V shed 4 bases and J shed 2 bases, with 12 bases lying between them. CDR1 is SEHNR, CDR2 FQNEAQ, per germline (reference sequence).

Written as DNA, the CDR3 is TGTGCCAGCAGCGTAGCCCCCACTGTGGACAGGGTGGCTAGCAATCAGCCCCAGCATTTT. Protein sequence: CASSVAPTVDRVASNQPQHF. The chain uses TRBV9 and TRBJ1-5, with TRBD1 matching 8 bases. CDR3 length: 20 amino acids. The germline V gene encodes CDR1 SGDLS and CDR2 YYNGEE. V shed 0 bases and J 0 bases; nucleotides not matched to a gene: 14.

The rearrangement uses TRBV7-9 and TRBJ2-7, with D hard to call. V was clipped by 1 base and J by 4 bases, with 8 bases between them. CDR1 is SEHNR and CDR2 is FQNEAQ in the germline V gene (reference sequence). The CDR3 covers 13 residues. The CDR3 region is CASSLGYRYEQYF. DNA of the CDR3: TGTGCCAGCAGCTTAGGGTATCGTTACGAGCAGTACTTC.

The chain uses TRBV5-6 and TRBJ2-7, with 7 bases matching TRBD1. V was clipped by 5 bases and J by 0 bases; unmatched bases: 2. This CDR3 contains 13 residues. Germline V gene lookup returns CDR1 SGHDT and CDR2 YYEEEE. The chain's CDR3 is CASSWDSSYEQYF. Written as DNA, the CDR3 is TGTGCCAGCAGTTGGGACAGCTCCTACGAGCAGTACTTC.

The rearrangement joins TRBV30 to TRBJ2-3, with 10 bases fitting TRBD2. The germline gives CDR1 GTSNPN, CDR2 SVGIG (reference sequence). This CDR3 is 16 amino acids long. Trimming took 1 base from V and 5 from J; bases not matched to a gene: 9. CDR3 nucleotides: TGTGCCTGGAGTGGAGGGGTAGCGGGGGGTCTAGATACGCAGTATTTT. Translation gives CAWSGGVAGGLDTQYF.

This rearrangement joins TRBV19 to TRBJ2-2, with TRBD2 identical over 7 bases. Trimming removed 9 bases from V and 1 base from J; junction bases left unmatched: 5. This CDR3 has 14 amino acids. Germline CDR1 LNHDA, CDR2 SQIVND (reference sequence). As DNA, the CDR3 is TGTGCCAGCTCTGGCGGGGGGAACACCGGGGAGCTGTTTTTT. Residues: CASSGGGNTGELFF.

Concerning this clone: At one of its ends the junction is not consistent with the germline gene, which may arise from a read error. This chain links TRBV4-1 with TRBJ1-5; D uncertain. Germline V gene sequence: CDR1 MGHRA, CDR2 YSYEKL. There are 13 residues in the CDR3. The CDR3 bases are TGCGCCAGCAGCCAAGCATGGGGTCAGTCCCAGCATTTT. Amino acid sequence: CASSQAWGQSQHF.

The rearrangement uses TRBV6-5 and TRBJ1-5; the D is unclear. V lost 0 bases and J 6 bases, leaving 12 bases between the germline ends. Per germline, CDR1 MNHEY and CDR2 SVGAGI. The CDR3 has 15 residues. The CDR3 sequence: CASSYSLTPGQPQHF. CDR3 coding DNA: TGTGCCAGCAGTTACTCACTGACACCAGGTCAGCCCCAGCATTTT.